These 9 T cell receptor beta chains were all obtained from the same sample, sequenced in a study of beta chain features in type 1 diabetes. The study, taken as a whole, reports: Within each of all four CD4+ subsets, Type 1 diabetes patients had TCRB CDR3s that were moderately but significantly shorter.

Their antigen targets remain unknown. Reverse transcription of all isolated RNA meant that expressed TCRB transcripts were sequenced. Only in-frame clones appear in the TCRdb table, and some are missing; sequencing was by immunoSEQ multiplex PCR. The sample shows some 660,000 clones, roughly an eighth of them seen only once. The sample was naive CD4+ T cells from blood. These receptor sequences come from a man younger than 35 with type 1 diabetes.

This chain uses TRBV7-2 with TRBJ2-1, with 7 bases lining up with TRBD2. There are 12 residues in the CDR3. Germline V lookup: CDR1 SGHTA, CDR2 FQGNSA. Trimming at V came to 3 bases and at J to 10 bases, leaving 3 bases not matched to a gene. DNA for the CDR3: TGTGCCAGCAGCTTCAGCGGGAAGGAGCAGTTCTTC. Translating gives CASSFSGKEQFF.

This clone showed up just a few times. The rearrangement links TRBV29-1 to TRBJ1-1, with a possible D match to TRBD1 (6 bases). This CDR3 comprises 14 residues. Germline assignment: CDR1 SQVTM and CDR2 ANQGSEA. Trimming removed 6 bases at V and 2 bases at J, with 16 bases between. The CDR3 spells CSVFPSGGNTEAFF. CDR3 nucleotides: TGCAGCGTCTTCCCCTCGGGGGGCAACACTGAAGCTTTCTTT.

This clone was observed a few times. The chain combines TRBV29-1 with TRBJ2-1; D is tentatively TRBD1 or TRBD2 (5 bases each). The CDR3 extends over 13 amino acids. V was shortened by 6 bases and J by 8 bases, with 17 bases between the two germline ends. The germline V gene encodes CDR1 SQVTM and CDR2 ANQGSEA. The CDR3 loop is CSVLVGARDEQFF. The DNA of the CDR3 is TGCAGCGTCCTGGTGGGAGCCAGGGATGAGCAGTTCTTC.

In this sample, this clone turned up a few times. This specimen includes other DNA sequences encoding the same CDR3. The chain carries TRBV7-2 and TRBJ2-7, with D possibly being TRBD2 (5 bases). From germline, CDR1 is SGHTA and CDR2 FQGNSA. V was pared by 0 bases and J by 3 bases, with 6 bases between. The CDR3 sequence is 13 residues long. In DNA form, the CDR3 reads TGTGCCAGCAGCTTAGCGGGGAGCTACGAGCAGTACTTC. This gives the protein CASSLAGSYEQYF. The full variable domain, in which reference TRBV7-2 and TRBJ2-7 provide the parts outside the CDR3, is GAGVSQSPSNKVTEKGKDVELRCDPISGHTALYWYRQSLGQGLEFLIYFQGNSAPDKSGLPSDRFSAERTGGSVSTLTIQRTQQEDSAVYLCASSLAGSYEQYFGPGTRLTVT.

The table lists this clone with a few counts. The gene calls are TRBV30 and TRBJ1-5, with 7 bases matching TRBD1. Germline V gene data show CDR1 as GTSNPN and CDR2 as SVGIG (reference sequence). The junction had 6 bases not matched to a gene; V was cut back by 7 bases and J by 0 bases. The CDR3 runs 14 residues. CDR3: CAFQTGDSNQPQHF. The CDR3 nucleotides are TGTGCCTTCCAAACAGGGGATAGCAATCAGCCCCAGCATTTT.

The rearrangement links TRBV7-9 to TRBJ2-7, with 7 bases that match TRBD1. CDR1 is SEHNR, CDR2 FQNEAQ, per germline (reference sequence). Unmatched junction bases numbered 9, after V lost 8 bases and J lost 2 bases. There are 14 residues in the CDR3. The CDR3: CASVQRDRAYEQYF. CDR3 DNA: TGTGCCAGCGTACAACGAGACAGGGCCTACGAGCAGTACTTC.

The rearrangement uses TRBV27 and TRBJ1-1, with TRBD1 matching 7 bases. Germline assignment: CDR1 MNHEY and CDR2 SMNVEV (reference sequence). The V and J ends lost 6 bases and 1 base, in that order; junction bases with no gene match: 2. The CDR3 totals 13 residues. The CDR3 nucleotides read TGTGCCAGCAGGGGACAGCCGAACACTGAAGCTTTCTTT. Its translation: CASRGQPNTEAFF.

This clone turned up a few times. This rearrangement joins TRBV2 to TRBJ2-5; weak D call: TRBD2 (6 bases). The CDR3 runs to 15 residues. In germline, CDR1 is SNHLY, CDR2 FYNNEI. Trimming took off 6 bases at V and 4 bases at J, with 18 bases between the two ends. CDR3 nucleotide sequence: TGTGCCAGCAGCCTACCCGGGACTGGGAGAGAGACCCAGTACTTC. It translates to CASSLPGTGRETQYF.

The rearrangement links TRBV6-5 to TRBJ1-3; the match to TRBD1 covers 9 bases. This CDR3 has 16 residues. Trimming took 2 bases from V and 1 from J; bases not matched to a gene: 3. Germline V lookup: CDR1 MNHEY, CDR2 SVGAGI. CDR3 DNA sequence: TGTGCCAGCAGTTACCGGACAGGGGTTTCTGGAAACACCATATATTTT. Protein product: CASSYRTGVSGNTIYF.